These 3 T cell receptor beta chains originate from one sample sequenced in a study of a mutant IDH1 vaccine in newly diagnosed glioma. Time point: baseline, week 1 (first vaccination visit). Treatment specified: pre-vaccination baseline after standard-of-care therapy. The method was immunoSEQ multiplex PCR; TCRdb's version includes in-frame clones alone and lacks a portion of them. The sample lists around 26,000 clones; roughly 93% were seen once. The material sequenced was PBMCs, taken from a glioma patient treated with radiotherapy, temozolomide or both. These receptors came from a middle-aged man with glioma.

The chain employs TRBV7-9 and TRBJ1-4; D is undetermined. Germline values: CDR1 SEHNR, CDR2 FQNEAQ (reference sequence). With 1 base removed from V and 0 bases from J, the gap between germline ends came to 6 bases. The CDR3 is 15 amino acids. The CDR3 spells CASSLGRATNEKLFF. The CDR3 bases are TGTGCCAGCAGCTTAGGCAGAGCAACTAATGAAAAACTGTTTTTT.

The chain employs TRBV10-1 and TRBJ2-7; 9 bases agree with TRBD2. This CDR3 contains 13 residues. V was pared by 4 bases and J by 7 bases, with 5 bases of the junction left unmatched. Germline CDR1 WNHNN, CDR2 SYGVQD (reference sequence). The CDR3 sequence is CASSGALAGEQYF. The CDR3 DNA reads TGCGCCAGCAGTGGAGCCCTAGCGGGGGAGCAGTACTTC.

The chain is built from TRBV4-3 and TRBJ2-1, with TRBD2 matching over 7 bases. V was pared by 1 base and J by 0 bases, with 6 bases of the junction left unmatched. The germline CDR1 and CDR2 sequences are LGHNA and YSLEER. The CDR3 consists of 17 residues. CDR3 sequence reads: CASSQGTSGISYNEQFF. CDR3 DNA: TGCGCCAGCAGCCAAGGGACTAGTGGTATCTCCTACAATGAGCAGTTCTTC.